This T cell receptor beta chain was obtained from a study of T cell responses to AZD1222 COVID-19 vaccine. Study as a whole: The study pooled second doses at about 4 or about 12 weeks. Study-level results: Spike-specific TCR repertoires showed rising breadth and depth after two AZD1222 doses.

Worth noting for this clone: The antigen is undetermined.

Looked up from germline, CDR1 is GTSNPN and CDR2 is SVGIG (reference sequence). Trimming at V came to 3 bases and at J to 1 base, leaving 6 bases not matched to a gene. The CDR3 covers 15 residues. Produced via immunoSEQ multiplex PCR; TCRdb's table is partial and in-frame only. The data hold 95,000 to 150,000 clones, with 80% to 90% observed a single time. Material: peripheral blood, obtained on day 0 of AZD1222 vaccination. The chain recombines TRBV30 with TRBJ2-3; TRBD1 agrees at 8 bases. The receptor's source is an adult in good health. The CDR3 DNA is TGTGCCTGGAGCTTCCCGGGACAGGGCACAGATACGCAGTATTTT. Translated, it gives CAWSFPGQGTDTQYF.